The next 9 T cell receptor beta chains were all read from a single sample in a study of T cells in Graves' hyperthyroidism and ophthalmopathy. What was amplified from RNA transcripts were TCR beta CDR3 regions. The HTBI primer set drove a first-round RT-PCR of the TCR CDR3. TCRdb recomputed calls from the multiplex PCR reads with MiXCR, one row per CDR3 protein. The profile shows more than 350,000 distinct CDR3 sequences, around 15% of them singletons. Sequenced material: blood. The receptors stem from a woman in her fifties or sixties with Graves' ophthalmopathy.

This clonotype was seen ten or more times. This CDR3 reads CASSYSRTGEAETQYF. The DNA for the CDR3 is TGTGCCAGCAGTTACTCCCGGACAGGGGAAGCGGAGACCCAGTACTTC. The chain joins TRBV27 to TRBJ2-5, with 9 bases aligning to TRBD1. The CDR3 runs to 16 residues. V trimming: 4 bases; J trimming: 5 bases; junction bases outside the gene matches: 11. CDR1 MNHEY and CDR2 SMNVEV come from the germline V gene (reference sequence).

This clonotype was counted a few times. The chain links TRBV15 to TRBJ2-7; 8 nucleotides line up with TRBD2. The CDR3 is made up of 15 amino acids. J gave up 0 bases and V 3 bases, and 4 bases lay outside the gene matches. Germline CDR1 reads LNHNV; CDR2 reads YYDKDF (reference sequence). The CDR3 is CATSREREHSYEQYF. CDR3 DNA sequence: TGTGCCACCAGCAGGGAGCGGGAGCACTCCTACGAGCAGTACTTC.

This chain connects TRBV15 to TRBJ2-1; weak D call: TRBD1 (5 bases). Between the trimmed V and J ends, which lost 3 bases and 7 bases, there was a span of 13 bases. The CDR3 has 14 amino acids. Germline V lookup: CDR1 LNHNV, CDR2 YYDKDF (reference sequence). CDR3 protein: CATSSAAGRNEQFF. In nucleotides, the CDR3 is TGTGCCACCAGCAGCGCAGCAGGGCGGAATGAGCAGTTCTTC.

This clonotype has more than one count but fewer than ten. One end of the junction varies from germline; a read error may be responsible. The DNA for the CDR3 is TGTGCCAGCAGCGTGACGGCACTGACCCCAAACACCGAGGAGCTGTTTTTT. It specifies CASSVTALTPNTEELFF. The chain couples TRBV9 to TRBJ2-2; D is undetermined. The germline V gene has CDR1 SGDLS and CDR2 YYNGEE. CDR3 size: 17 residues. Full variable domain (rest looked up from reference TRBV9 and TRBJ2-2): DSGVTQTPKHLITATGQRVTLRCSPRSGDLSVYWYQQSLDQGLQFLIQYYNGEERAKGNILERFSAQQFPDLHSELNLSSLELGDSALYFCASSVTALTPNTEELFFGEGSRLTVL.

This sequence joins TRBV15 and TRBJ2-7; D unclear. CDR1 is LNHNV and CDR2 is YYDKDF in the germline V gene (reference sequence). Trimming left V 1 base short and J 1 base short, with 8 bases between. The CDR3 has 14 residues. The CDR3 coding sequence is TGTGCCACCAGCAGAGCTCACGGATCCTACGAGCAGTACTTC. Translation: CATSRAHGSYEQYF.

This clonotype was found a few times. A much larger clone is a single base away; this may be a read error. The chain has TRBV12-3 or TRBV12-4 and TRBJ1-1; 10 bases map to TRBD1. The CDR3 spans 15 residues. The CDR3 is CASSRQGARNTEASF. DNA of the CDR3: TGTGCCAGCAGTCGACAGGGGGCTAGGAACACTGAAGCTTCCTTT.

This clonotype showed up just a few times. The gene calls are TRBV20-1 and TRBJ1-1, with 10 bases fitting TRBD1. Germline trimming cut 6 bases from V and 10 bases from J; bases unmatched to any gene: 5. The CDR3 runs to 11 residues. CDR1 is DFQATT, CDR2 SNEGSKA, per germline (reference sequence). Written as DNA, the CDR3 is TGCAGTGCAACCTGGACAGGGGGAGCTTTCTTT. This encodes CSATWTGGAFF.

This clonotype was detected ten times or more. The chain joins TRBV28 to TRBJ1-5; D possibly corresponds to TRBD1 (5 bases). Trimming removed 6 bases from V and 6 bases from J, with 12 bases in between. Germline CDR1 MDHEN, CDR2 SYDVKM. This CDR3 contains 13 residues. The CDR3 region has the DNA TGTGCCAGCAGACCGGGGGGGGGTCAGCCCCAGCATTTT. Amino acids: CASRPGGGQPQHF.

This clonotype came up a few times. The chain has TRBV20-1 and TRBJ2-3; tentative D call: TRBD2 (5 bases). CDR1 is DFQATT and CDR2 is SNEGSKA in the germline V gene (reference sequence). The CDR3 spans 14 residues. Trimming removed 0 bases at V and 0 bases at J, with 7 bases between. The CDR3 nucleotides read TGCAGTGCTAGAGATGGCGGGAGCACAGATACGCAGTATTTT. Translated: CSARDGGSTDTQYF.